Below, one TCR beta chain is given with its context. The antigen this receptor binds is unknown. Base qualities are not provided; no much larger clone lies one nucleotide away. This record belongs to a study of shared T cell receptors in the human thymus listed by TCRdb under 2021. Turning to the overall study: The study examined how the human thymus generates shared, self-reactive T-cell receptor alpha chains.

The germline V gene gives CDR1 as SQVTM and CDR2 as ANQGSEA. From its cysteine to its phenylalanine, the CDR3 spans 14 amino acids. Only CDR3 DNA remains: 42 bases, in frame from the first base. Germline trimming: 4 bases from V, 3 bases from J; junction bases outside gene matches: 1. Libraries were prepared through the immunoSEQ multiplex PCR assay. Held by TCRdb, this immuneACCESS table contains in-frame sequences only and omits some clones. Under half of the omission traces to an unresolved V gene where checked; the cause of the rest is unknown. For this sample the table gives roughly 560,000 clones, of which 70% to 80% were detected only once. The ten largest account for roughly 0.013% of the sample. This same sample was also taken into another study, of human thymus T cells. As noted in the second study: The donors were immunologically healthy infants in Finland who had open corrective cardiac surgery for congenital heart defects. The thymus tissue came from surgical resects taken out during corrective cardiac surgery. Biased V and J gene segment usage appeared to be present in both thymic and peripheral blood repertoires. Highly overlapping thymic TCR repertoires among unrelated individuals were reported in the related research. The study used eight infant thymus samples plus four related peripheral blood samples to characterize TCR alpha and beta repertoires. The cohort included more than 5 male and two female infants, with donor ages spanning 7 to 244 days. Thymocytes were released mechanically from tissue and stored at -70 °C as pellets of about 8.5-31 million cells. A QIAsymphony instrument was used to extract genomic DNA from frozen cell pellets. Using the immunoSEQ multiplex PCR assay, the TCRB and TCRAD loci were amplified from a standardized quantity of quality-controlled genomic DNA. The amplicons spanned the V(D)J region and were long enough to cover the CDR3 and allow V and J genes to be identified. Amplicon sequencing was performed on an Illumina platform through the commercial immunoSEQ service. Primer bias and sequencing errors were corrected using previously described methods, and TCRAD and TCRB definitions followed the IMGT database. The repertoires were analysed using immunoSEQ Analyzer 3.0 and VDJTools for basic statistics, V/J segment usage, diversity estimates, rarefaction and pairwise overlap. Diversity was estimated using the Chao1, ChaoE, Efron-Thisted, Shannon and inverse Simpson indices, and was also estimated on datasets down-sampled to the size of the smallest sample. Repertoire overlap used strict matching of CDR3 nucleotide sequence, V gene and J gene, with Jaccard-based multidimensional scaling clustering. Thymus samples yielded on average roughly 800,000 unique TCRB clonotypes, compared with 75,000 to 100,000 from blood samples.

This receptor was identified in a boy less than two years old with a congenital heart defect. Donor details come from another sample of the same person, matched by shared clones. The source material was thymocytes. The V and J segments used are TRBV29-1 and TRBJ2-3; 13 bases in the middle match TRBD2. The CDR3 has the sequence CSVGTSGRTDTQYF. At the DNA level, the sequence is TGCAGCGTTGGGACTAGCGGGAGAACAGATACGCAGTATTTT.